This entry lists 28 T cell receptor beta chains sequenced from one sample in a study of T cells after yellow fever vaccination. TCRdb fed the 5' RACE reads into MiXCR, producing one record per CDR3 protein. Among 150,000 to 200,000 distinct CDR3 sequences listed, about 6% were seen once. The sample here was CD4+ T cells sorted from PBMCs, taken on the day of the first yellow fever vaccination. Every receptor here comes from a man between 18 and 29 years old who received the YFV17D yellow fever vaccine.

In this sample, this clonotype turned up many times. The chain employs TRBV5-6 and TRBJ1-1; 7 bases match TRBD1. V shed 4 bases and J 5 bases; nucleotides not matched to a gene: 8. Germline V gene lookup returns CDR1 SGHDT and CDR2 YYEEEE. The CDR3 is made up of 14 amino acids. CDR3 nucleotides: TGTGCCAGCAGCGGGGGCAGGGGGGGAACTGAAGCTTTCTTT. As protein: CASSGGRGGTEAFF.

Many counts were recorded for this clonotype. The chain joins TRBV5-6 to TRBJ1-1; tentatively, D is TRBD1 (5 bases). The CDR3 covers 13 residues. CDR1 SGHDT and CDR2 YYEEEE come from the germline V gene. Trimming removed 4 bases from V and 3 bases from J, with 10 bases in between. CDR3 nucleotides: TGTGCCAGCAGCCCCGACAGAGACACTGAAGCTTTCTTT. Translation gives CASSPDRDTEAFF.

There are a few counts of this clonotype. The chain joins TRBV10-1 to TRBJ2-3; D might be TRBD2 (5 bases). V lost 0 bases and J 0 bases, leaving 10 bases between the germline ends. The CDR3 is 16 amino acids. Germline CDR1 WNHNN, CDR2 SYGVQD (reference sequence). CDR3 DNA sequence: TGCGCCAGCAGTGAGTCCGCTAGCACTAGCACAGATACGCAGTATTTT. As protein: CASSESASTSTDTQYF.

The rearrangement links TRBV5-4 to TRBJ2-1; no reliable D call. Germline V CDR1 and CDR2: SGHNT, YYREEE (reference sequence). V dropped 2 bases and J dropped 4 bases, with 10 bases sitting between them. The CDR3 is 14 amino acids. CDR3 loop: CASSFEAAYNEQFF. The CDR3 DNA reads as TGTGCCAGCAGCTTTGAAGCAGCTTACAATGAGCAGTTCTTC.

This clonotype came up a few times. The chain recombines TRBV7-2 with TRBJ2-7; maybe TRBD2 (6 bases). Deletions cut 5 bases from V and 3 bases from J, with 11 bases between. Per germline, CDR1 SGHTA and CDR2 FQGNSA. The CDR3 runs 13 residues. For the CDR3, the DNA is TGTGCCAGCAGCACCGGCGGGGTCTACGAGCAGTACTTC. It encodes CASSTGGVYEQYF. The full variable domain, its missing parts supplied by reference TRBV7-2 and TRBJ2-7, is GAGVSQSPSNKVTEKGKDVELRCDPISGHTALYWYRQSLGQGLEFLIYFQGNSAPDKSGLPSDRFSAERTGGSVSTLTIQRTQQEDSAVYLCASSTGGVYEQYFGPGTRLTVT.

This clonotype was seen many times. The rearrangement links TRBV29-1 to TRBJ2-5; D gene unclear. V shed 4 bases and J shed 2 bases, with 8 bases lying between them. From germline, CDR1 is SQVTM and CDR2 ANQGSEA. The CDR3 has 12 residues. The CDR3 here is CSVGSQQETQYF. The CDR3 DNA sequence: TGCAGCGTTGGCAGTCAGCAAGAGACCCAGTACTTC.

At least ten counts were recorded for this clonotype. The chain employs TRBV12-3 or TRBV12-4 and TRBJ2-1; TRBD2 matches 12 bases. V dropped 6 bases and J dropped 6; count of bases not matched to a gene: 9. The CDR3 length is 16 residues. The CDR3 loop is CASSPLAGGYSNEQFF. The DNA of the CDR3 is TGTGCCAGCAGCCCACTAGCGGGGGGCTACAGCAATGAGCAGTTCTTC.

The CDR3 DNA reads as TGCAGTGCCCGTCGACAGGGTGATAATGGCTACACCTTC. Translation gives CSARRQGDNGYTF. The chain couples TRBV20-1 to TRBJ1-2; the match to TRBD1 covers 7 bases. CDR1 is DFQATT, CDR2 SNEGSKA, per germline (reference sequence). The CDR3 runs to 13 residues. The V and J ends lost 6 bases and 6 bases, in that order; junction bases with no gene match: 10.

The chain uses TRBV12-3 or TRBV12-4 and TRBJ1-2; perhaps TRBD1 as D (6 bases). V was shortened by 3 bases and J by 9 bases, with 14 bases between the two germline ends. The CDR3 length is 13 residues. CDR3 nucleotides: TGTGCCAGCAGTTTGGAACAGGGCTTACGCTACACCTTC. Amino acids: CASSLEQGLRYTF.

In its sample, this clonotype was seen many times. The chain carries TRBV4-3 and TRBJ2-7, with D perhaps assigned TRBD1 or TRBD2 (5 bases each). Trimming removed 4 bases from V and 2 bases from J, with 21 bases in between. CDR3 size: 17 residues. Germline values: CDR1 LGHNA, CDR2 YSLEER. The chain's CDR3 is CASSLGSGTAGPYEQYF. As DNA, the CDR3 is TGCGCCAGCAGCCTTGGGTCCGGGACGGCCGGGCCCTACGAGCAGTACTTC.

This clonotype has a count of ten or more. The CDR3 DNA sequence: TGTGCCAGCAGCGGGGGCCAGAACACCGGGGAGCTGTTTTTT. Its protein is CASSGGQNTGELFF. The J gene is TRBJ2-2, the V gene TRBV7-6, with TRBD1 as a possible D gene (6 bases). From germline, CDR1 is SGHVS and CDR2 FNYEAQ. This CDR3 comprises 14 residues. Trimming took off 5 bases at V and 1 base at J, with 8 bases between the two ends.

V usage is TRBV19 and J usage is TRBJ1-4; 7 nucleotides align to TRBD1. The junction had 14 bases not matched to a gene; V was cut back by 5 bases and J by 5 bases. The CDR3 loop spans 17 amino acids. Per germline, CDR1 LNHDA and CDR2 SQIVND (reference sequence). The CDR3 DNA sequence: TGTGCCAGTAGTGCAAGGGAAGGGACAGAACACAATGAAAAACTGTTTTTT. Its protein product is CASSAREGTEHNEKLFF.

The sample holds many counts of this clonotype. V and J are TRBV9 and TRBJ1-2; tentatively, D is TRBD1 (5 bases). Germline V CDR1 and CDR2: SGDLS, YYNGEE. The CDR3 runs to 14 residues. V shed 3 bases and J shed 5 bases, with 14 bases lying between them. In DNA form, the CDR3 reads TGTGCCAGCAGCGCCCGGGACTCCCTTTATGGCTACACCTTC. Translating it yields CASSARDSLYGYTF. Using reference TRBV9 and TRBJ1-2 for the parts outside the CDR3, the full variable domain is DSGVTQTPKHLITATGQRVTLRCSPRSGDLSVYWYQQSLDQGLQFLIQYYNGEERAKGNILERFSAQQFPDLHSELNLSSLELGDSALYFCASSARDSLYGYTFGSGTRLTVV.

The genes are TRBV5-1 and TRBJ1-6; 8 nucleotides line up with TRBD1. The CDR3 sequence is 15 residues long. Germline values: CDR1 SGHRS, CDR2 YFSETQ. The J segment lost 10 bases and the V segment lost 0 bases, leaving 6 bases of the junction unmatched. DNA of the CDR3: TGCGCCAGCAGCTTGGGGCAGGGGGCTGGGTCACCCCTCCACTTT. The encoded protein is CASSLGQGAGSPLHF.

Many counts were recorded for this clonotype. The rearrangement uses TRBV6-1 and TRBJ2-1; D is perhaps TRBD1 (5 bases). The germline V and J ends were trimmed by 6 bases and 8 bases, with 14 bases remaining between them. The CDR3 is made up of 13 amino acids. Per the germline V gene, CDR1 is MNHNS and CDR2 is SASEGT. CDR3 loop: CASSPQGSHEQFF. The CDR3 DNA reads TGTGCCAGCAGCCCCCAGGGTAGCCATGAGCAGTTCTTC.

This clonotype was seen repeatedly, ten times or more. The CDR3 protein is CASSLRPTGGDGYTF. The CDR3 bases are TGTGCCAGCAGTTTAAGACCCACAGGGGGCGATGGCTACACCTTC. The chain carries TRBV6-5 and TRBJ1-2, with 9 bases aligning to TRBD1. V lost 4 bases, J lost 6 bases, and 9 bases stayed unmatched. This CDR3 is 15 amino acids long. CDR1 is MNHEY and CDR2 is SVGAGI in the germline V gene.

This clonotype was detected ten times or more. The V and J genes are TRBV29-1 and TRBJ1-1; D gene uncertain. This CDR3 is built from 12 residues. The V gene's germline CDR1 is SQVTM and CDR2 ANQGSEA. With 6 bases removed from V and 2 bases from J, the gap between germline ends came to 10 bases. In nucleotides, the CDR3 is TGCAGCGTGTCCCATCTCAACACTGAAGCTTTCTTT. Amino acid sequence: CSVSHLNTEAFF.

This clonotype showed up many times. This chain connects TRBV11-2 to TRBJ2-5, with D unclear. The CDR3 loop spans 14 amino acids. The ends were cut back, 1 base at V and 2 bases at J, with 8 bases in the middle. Germline CDR1 and CDR2: SGHAT and FQNNGV. The CDR3 loop is CASSLGVGQETQYF. The CDR3 DNA is TGTGCCAGCAGCTTAGGGGTGGGTCAAGAGACCCAGTACTTC.

This clonotype has at least ten counts. The chain uses TRBV11-1 and TRBJ2-7; TRBD1 aligns across 7 bases. CDR1 is SGHAT, CDR2 FQDESV, per germline (reference sequence). The CDR3 runs to 14 residues. The V gene end was trimmed by 2 bases and the J gene end by 1 base; junction bases not matched to a gene: 2. In DNA, the CDR3 is TGTGCCAGCAGCTTAATGGGACAGTCCTACGAGCAGTACTTC. This translates into CASSLMGQSYEQYF.

This clonotype was observed a few times. The chain is built from TRBV24-1 and TRBJ2-3; the D is unclear. The CDR3 runs to 17 residues. V lost 3 bases and J 2 bases, leaving 17 bases between the germline ends. Germline V lookup: CDR1 KGHDR, CDR2 SFDVKD. Written as DNA, the CDR3 is TGTGCCACCAGTGATCCCTACTGGGCCGAGGACACAGATACGCAGTATTTT. Its translation is CATSDPYWAEDTDTQYF.

This clonotype was observed at least ten times. J is TRBJ2-2 and V is TRBV7-7; D is unresolved. From germline, CDR1 is SSHAT and CDR2 FNYEAQ (reference sequence). This CDR3 is 14 amino acids long. Deletions cut 1 base from V and 4 bases from J, with 7 bases between. CDR3 sequence: CASSLGPITGELFF. For the CDR3, the DNA is TGTGCCAGCAGCTTAGGCCCAATCACCGGGGAGCTGTTTTTT.

This clonotype was counted a few times. The chain carries TRBV20-1 and TRBJ1-1, with D perhaps TRBD1 (5 bases). The CDR3 consists of 11 residues. The germline V gene encodes CDR1 DFQATT and CDR2 SNEGSKA (reference sequence). V was cut by 4 bases and J by 6 bases, with 9 bases left in between. CDR3 nucleotides: TGCAGTGCTACCCCGGGGCCTGAAGCTTTCTTT. Its protein product is CSATPGPEAFF.

This clonotype has ten or more counts. J is TRBJ1-2 and V is TRBV25-1; the D gene is possibly TRBD1 (5 bases). The CDR3 contains 15 residues. V was shortened by 1 base and J by 3 bases, with 12 bases between the two germline ends. Germline-derived CDR1 and CDR2 are MGHDK and SYGVNS. CDR3 residues: CASSESRGDDYGYTF. CDR3 nucleotides: TGTGCCAGCAGTGAATCGAGAGGGGACGACTATGGCTACACCTTC.

This clonotype was seen more than once but under ten times. The chain employs TRBV19 and TRBJ1-2; D call uncertain. Germline V gene data show CDR1 as LNHDA and CDR2 as SQIVND (reference sequence). Trimming took 3 bases from V and 4 from J, leaving 12 bases between them. The CDR3 is 14 residues long. CDR3 nucleotides: TGTGCCAGTAGTATTAGACCCCTGTTCTATGGCTACACCTTC. Encoded protein: CASSIRPLFYGYTF.

The rearrangement joins TRBV5-1 to TRBJ2-7; the D call may be TRBD1 or TRBD2 (6 bases each). CDR1 and CDR2 from the germline V gene are SGHRS and YFSETQ. With 0 bases removed from V and 3 bases from J, the gap between germline ends came to 13 bases. CDR3 length: 15 residues. In DNA form, the CDR3 reads TGCGCCAGCAGCTTGGAGGGAGGACAGATCTACGAGCAGTACGTC. Protein: CASSLEGGQIYEQYV.

The genes are TRBV7-2 and TRBJ2-6, with D hard to call. Trimming took 5 bases from V and 0 from J, leaving 14 bases between them. The CDR3 length is 17 residues. Germline CDR1 is SGHTA and CDR2 is FQGNSA. CDR3 residues: CASSGRVLHSGANVLTF. In DNA, the CDR3 is TGTGCCAGCAGCGGCCGGGTCCTGCACTCTGGGGCCAACGTCCTGACTTTC.

This clonotype appeared many times. The J gene is TRBJ2-3, the V gene TRBV7-2, with a weak D call TRBD2 (6 bases). Deletions cut 4 bases from V and 7 bases from J, with 12 bases between. From germline, CDR1 is SGHTA and CDR2 FQGNSA. CDR3 length: 13 amino acids. Here the CDR3 DNA reads TGTGCCAGCAGCTCGGACTGGGACTATACGCAGTATTTT. Protein product: CASSSDWDYTQYF.

This clonotype was observed at least ten times. The chain couples TRBV27 to TRBJ1-4; TRBD1 matches 7 bases. The germline V gene has CDR1 MNHEY and CDR2 SMNVEV (reference sequence). The ends lost 3 bases at V and 8 bases at J; junction bases unmatched: 3. The CDR3 spans 13 residues. The CDR3 region has the DNA TGTGCCAGCAGTTTCAACAGGGGAGAAAAACTGTTTTTT. It yields the protein CASSFNRGEKLFF.